This T cell receptor (beta chain) was sequenced in a study of T-cell memory formation after mild COVID-19 (dated by TCRdb to the early 2020s). For the wider study: TCR sequence clusters from the two donors were largely donor specific. In two donors, T-cell clones that expanded and contracted after mild COVID-19 were followed by sequencing TCRalpha and TCRbeta repertoires longitudinally. The cohort comprised two young, previously healthy adult volunteers, one female and one male.

General conclusions and limits of the study: Contracting CD4+ clones were located mainly in the CM and EM memory subsets, whereas CD8+ clones were found to be enriched in EMRA. The study included only a couple of mild cases, and larger cohorts that include severe cases with pre-infection samples were judged to be necessary. Some responding clones were found in pre-infection memory, which suggests that pre-existing cross-reactive memory T cells took part in the SARS-CoV-2 response. SARS-CoV-2 specificity was not confirmed for the second-wave clones peaking on day 37. Balanced CD4/CD8 phenotypes were observed for clones contracting from day 15 to 85, whereas a bias towards CD4+ was observed for a second wave of clones expanding from day 15 to 37.

A remark on this clonotype: The specificity of this receptor is unknown. No clone much larger than this one lies a single base away; base qualities are absent.

The germline V end is reduced by 3 bases and the J end by 7 bases; junction bases left unmatched: 6. The CDR3 holds 15 amino acids from the cysteine to the phenylalanine. Only the CDR3 portion is preserved as DNA: 45 bases, with reading frame beginning at the first base. CDR1 LGHNT and CDR2 FRNRAP are derived from the germline V gene. The data were produced on an Illumina NovaSeq 6000. cDNA libraries for TCRalpha and TCRbeta were prepared by 5'RACE using constant-segment primers, with sample barcodes and unique molecular identifiers added. RNA was extracted from every sample with Trizol reagent. Libraries were amplified in two PCR steps, with a second sample barcode and Illumina TruSeq adapters added in the second step. Sequencing of the libraries was done on an Illumina NovaSeq, producing 2 x 150 bp paired-end reads. The paper's data handling went like this. Demultiplexing of reads and collapsing into UMI-guided consensus sequences were performed with migec v1.2.7. Using mixcr v2.1.11, UMI consensuses were aligned to TRA and TRB V and J templates and then assembled into clonotypes. Expanded or contracted clonotypes were those called significant by both edgeR and NoisET, with noise models trained on biological replicates. For edgeR calls, the thresholds were a false discovery rate-adjusted p below 0.01 and a log2 fold-change of 1. As an exploratory analysis of dynamics, max-normalized trajectories of the 1000 most abundant clonotypes were examined by PCA with hierarchical clustering. The CD4 or CD8 phenotype of responding clones was assigned using the separately sequenced CD4+ and CD8+ repertoires. Starting from the raw public reads, TCRdb applied fastp trimming at Q25, assembled clones with MiXCR and retained in-frame beta chains. Merged by CDR3 protein, the rows form single entries marked with the most common genes and DNA. These V and J calls are TCRdb output, not the study's own analysis. The sample yields fewer than 300,000 distinct CDR3 sequences; around 17% were counted once. Together, the top ten hold roughly 23% of the sample.

PBMCs were isolated by Ficoll-Paque density gradient centrifugation. The origin of this receptor is a young man who had mild COVID-19 (a few samples of this study predate the infection). The sample titles of this study are shuffled in the database, so cell type and time point are left out; the donor was told from shared clones. The specimen sequenced was PBMCs or a T cell subset sorted from them (not recorded which). The chain uses TRBV12-5 and TRBJ2-1, and 10 junctional nucleotides match TRBD2. The DNA sequence is given as TGTGCTAGTGGTTTCGGAGCGGGGGGGAGGAATGAGCAGTTCTTC. This is translated as CASGFGAGGRNEQFF.